This is a list of T cell receptor beta chains from one sample in a study of PD-1 blockade in classical Hodgkin lymphoma. Repertoires were generated with immunoSEQ multiplex PCR, while TCRdb's copy carries only in-frame clones and drops some. The sample holds 15,000 to 17,000 clones, about 86% seen once. The sample taken for sequencing was CD4+ T cells from blood. These receptor sequences come from a human donor with classical Hodgkin lymphoma. The CDR3 runs from the conserved cysteine through the conserved F or W. D genes are given only for firm matches. Part of the rows lack a size; the others show once, few, many or a class for expanded clones.

>TRBD1|TRBJ2-1|TRBV29-1|once
TGCAGCGTTCTAATAACCGGGACAGGGTGGAATGAGCAGTTCTTC
CSVLITGTGWNEQFF
>-|TRBJ2-3|TRBV5-1|-
TGCGCCAGCAGCTTGGGAGGTCCCGAGGCAGATACGCAGTATTTT
CASSLGGPEADTQYF
>TRBD2|TRBJ2-5|TRBV4-3|few
TGCGCCAGCAGCCAAGACTGGACTAGCGGTCCAAAGACCCAGTACTTC
CASSQDWTSGPKTQYF
>-|TRBJ2-1|TRBV21-1|-
TGTGCCAGCAGCTCAAGCGGGGCAGGGAGGAATGAGCAGTTCTTC
CASSSSGAGRNEQFF
>TRBD2|TRBJ2-7|TRBV4-1|once
TGCGCCAGCAGCCAAGATGGCGGGAGGGCCTACGAGCAGTACTTC
CASSQDGGRAYEQYF
>-|TRBJ2-7|TRBV28|-
TGTGCCAGCAGTACCCAACCCTACGAGCAGTACTTC
CASSTQPYEQYF
>TRBD2|TRBJ2-1|TRBV11-1|-
TGTGCCAGCAGCACCTCTAGCGGGAGCGTTGCCTACAATGAGCAGTTCTTC
CASSTSSGSVAYNEQFF
>TRBD1|TRBJ1-5|TRBV30|-
TGTGCCTGGAGTGTACAACAGGGGGCGAGTCAGCCCCAGCATTTT
CAWSVQQGASQPQHF
>TRBD1|TRBJ1-2|TRBV28|-
TGTGCCAGCCTTACCCCTAAAGGGGGCCACGGCTACACCTTC
CASLTPKGGHGYTF
>-|TRBJ1-5|TRBV11-2|-
TGTGCCAGCAGCTTAGTAGGAGGCAATCAGCCCCAGCATTTT
CASSLVGGNQPQHF
>TRBD1|TRBJ2-3|TRBV11-3|-
TGTGCCAGCAGCCCCCGGACAGGGGGCTCATCGAGCACAGATACGCAGTATTTT
CASSPRTGGSSSTDTQYF
>TRBD2|TRBJ2-2|TRBV7-7|-
TGTGCCAGCAGCCCCGGGAGGGCGGGAGGGCCAATCGGGGAGCTGTTTTTT
CASSPGRAGGPIGELFF
>-|TRBJ1-4|TRBV6-5|-
TGTGCCAGCAGATCGCAGGTGGATGAAAAACTGTTTTTT
CASRSQVDEKLFF
>TRBD2|TRBJ2-1|TRBV7-2|-
TGTGCCAGCAGCTTAGCTAGCGGGAGGTCCTACAATGAGCAGTTCTTC
CASSLASGRSYNEQFF
>-|TRBJ1-4|TRBV4-3|-
TGCGCCAGCAGCAAAGAACGAGCAGGGACTAGTATGAAGGAACTGTTTTTT
CASSKERAGTSMKELFF
>-|TRBJ2-1|TRBV7-6|few
TGTGCCAGCAGCTTAGGGGTAAGGGGCGGTGAGCAGTTCTTC
CASSLGVRGGEQFF
>-|TRBJ2-3|TRBV19|-
TGTGCCAGTAGTATCCTCGGGGATACGCAGTATTTT
CASSILGDTQYF
>TRBD2|TRBJ2-5|TRBV4-1|-
TGCGCCAGCAGCCAAGGGGGGCTAGCGGGAGGGCAAGAGACCCAGTACTTC
CASSQGGLAGGQETQYF
>-|TRBJ1-5|TRBV5-1|-
TGCGCCAGCAGCTTTGGGGCAGGCAATCAGCCCCAGCATTTT
CASSFGAGNQPQHF
>TRBD2|TRBJ2-1|TRBV7-3|-
TGTGCCAGCAGCTTATCGGGACTAGCGGGAATCATAGACAATGAGCAGTTCTTC
CASSLSGLAGIIDNEQFF
>TRBD1|TRBJ1-5|TRBV7-2|-
TGTGCCAGCAGCTTAGCGCCGGCAGGGGGGCATCAGCCCCAGCATTTT
CASSLAPAGGHQPQHF
>TRBD2|TRBJ2-7|TRBV27|-
TGTGCCAGCAGGTTAGCGGGACAATACCTCTACGAGCAGTACTTC
CASRLAGQYLYEQYF
>-|TRBJ1-3|TRBV7-9|-
TGTGCCAGCAGCTTAGGGTCAGGGCGTACGAACACCATATATTTT
CASSLGSGRTNTIYF
>-|TRBJ2-3|TRBV9|-
TGTGCCAGCAGCACCCTGGGAGGACTATCCACAGATACGCAGTATTTT
CASSTLGGLSTDTQYF
>TRBD1|TRBJ1-4|TRBV19|-
TGTGCCAGTAGTATACCAACAGGGGGATTGAATGAAAAACTGTTTTTT
CASSIPTGGLNEKLFF
>TRBD2|TRBJ2-1|TRBV28|-
TGTGCCAGCAGTTTAATAAGTGGGACTAGCGGGAGGGCGAGGCAGTTCTTC
CASSLISGTSGRARQFF